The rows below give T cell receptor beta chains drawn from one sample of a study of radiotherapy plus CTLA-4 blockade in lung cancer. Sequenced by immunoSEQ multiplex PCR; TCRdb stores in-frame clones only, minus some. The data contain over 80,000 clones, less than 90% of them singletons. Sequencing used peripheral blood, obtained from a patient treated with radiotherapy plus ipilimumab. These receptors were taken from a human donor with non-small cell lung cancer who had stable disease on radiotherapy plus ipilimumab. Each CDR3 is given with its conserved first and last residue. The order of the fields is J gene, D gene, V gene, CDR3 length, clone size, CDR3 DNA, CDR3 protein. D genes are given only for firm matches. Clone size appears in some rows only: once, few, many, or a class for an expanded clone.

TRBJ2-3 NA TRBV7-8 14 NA TGTGCCAGCAGCTCGCTCAGATTAACAGATACGCAGTATTTT CASSSLRLTDTQYF
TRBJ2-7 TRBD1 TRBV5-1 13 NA TGCGCCAGCAGCTCGGGACAGCCCTACGAGCAGTACTTC CASSSGQPYEQYF
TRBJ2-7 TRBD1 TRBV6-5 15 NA TGTGCCAGCAGTTCCGGGACAGGGCTACCCTACGAGCAGTACTTC CASSSGTGLPYEQYF
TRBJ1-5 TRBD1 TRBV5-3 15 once TGTGCCAGAAGCTTGGACAGGGGGCAGGAACAGCCCCAGCATTTT CARSLDRGQEQPQHF
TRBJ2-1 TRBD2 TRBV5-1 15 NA TGCGCCAGCAGCTTGGGAGCGGGGGTGTACAATGAGCAGTTCTTC CASSLGAGVYNEQFF
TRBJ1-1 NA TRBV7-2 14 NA TGTGCCAGCCTCAGCTGGGGGTTCGACACTGAAGCTTTCTTT CASLSWGFDTEAFF
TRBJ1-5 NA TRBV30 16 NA TGTGCCAGTAAGGGCAGGGGAATGTATAGCAATCAGCCCCAGCATTTT CASKGRGMYSNQPQHF
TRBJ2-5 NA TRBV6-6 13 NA TGTGCCAGCAGAGGGGGGGCCGGTGAGACCCAGTACTTC CASRGGAGETQYF
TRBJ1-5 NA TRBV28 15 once TGTGCCAGCAATCTTCGACTCGGGGTTCTTCAGCCCCAGCATTTT CASNLRLGVLQPQHF
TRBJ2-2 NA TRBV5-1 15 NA TGCGCCAGCAGCTTGGTCAGGGGGGTCACCGGGGAGCTGTTTTTT CASSLVRGVTGELFF
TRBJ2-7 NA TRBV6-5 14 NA TGTGCCAGCAGTGTGGGGGGAAGTGTTCTCGAGCAGTACTTC CASSVGGSVLEQYF
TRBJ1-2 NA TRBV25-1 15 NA TGTGCCAGCAGTGAATGGCCAGGTGACCTCTATGGCTACACCTTC CASSEWPGDLYGYTF
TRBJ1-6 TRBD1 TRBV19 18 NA TGTGCCAGTAGTACCCGGAAAAAAGACAGGGTGGGTAATTCACCCCTCCACTTT CASSTRKKDRVGNSPLHF
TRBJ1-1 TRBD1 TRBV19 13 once TGTGCCAGTAGTACGGGACAGGGAAAGAGGGGTTTCTTT CASSTGQGKRGFF
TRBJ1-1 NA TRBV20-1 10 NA TGCAGTGCTAGGATGACTGAAGCTTTCTTT CSARMTEAFF
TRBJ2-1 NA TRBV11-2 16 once TGTGCCAGCAGCTTAGAGTCCAGGGGCTTCTACAATGAGCAGTTCTTC CASSLESRGFYNEQFF
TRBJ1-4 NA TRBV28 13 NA TGTGCCAGCAAGAGGGGGGGTAATGAAAAACTGTTTTTT CASKRGGNEKLFF
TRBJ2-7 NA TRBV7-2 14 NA TGTGCCAGCAGCCCCTTGACGGGAGCCTACGAGCAGTACTTC CASSPLTGAYEQYF
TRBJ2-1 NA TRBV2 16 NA TGTGCCAGCCTAAAGGAGGTGGCGGGAAATTTGGGTGAGCAGTTCTTC CASLKEVAGNLGEQFF
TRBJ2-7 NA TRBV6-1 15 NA TGTGCCAGCCGTCGGTCGGCTCTGGGAGACTACGAGCAGTACTTC CASRRSALGDYEQYF
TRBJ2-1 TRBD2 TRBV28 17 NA TGTGCCAGCAGTTACCCCCCCTCTAGCGGGGGGATGGATGAGCAGTTCTTC CASSYPPSSGGMDEQFF
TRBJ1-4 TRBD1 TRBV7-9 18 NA TGTGCCAGCAGCTTCCGACAGGGTGTATCCCACCTAGGAGAAAAACTGTTTTTT CASSFRQGVSHLGEKLFF
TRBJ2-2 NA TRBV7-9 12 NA TGTGCCAGCAGCCCGAACACCGGGGAGCTGTTTTTT CASSPNTGELFF
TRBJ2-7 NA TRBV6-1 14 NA TGTGCCAGCAGACCCCGAGAGGAATCGAGCGAGCAGTACTTC CASRPREESSEQYF
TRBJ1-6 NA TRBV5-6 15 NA TGTGCCAGCAACTCACTGGGACGGTATAATTCACCCCTCCACTTT CASNSLGRYNSPLHF
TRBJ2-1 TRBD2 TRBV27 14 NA TGTGCCAGCAGTTCGGGACTAGCTGCGAGTGAGCAGTTCTTC CASSSGLAASEQFF
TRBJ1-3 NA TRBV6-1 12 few TGTGCCAGTGGGACGGCTGGAAACACCATATATTTT CASGTAGNTIYF
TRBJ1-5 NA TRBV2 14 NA TGTGCCAGCAGTGAACGAGGAGGGGGACGGCCCCAGCATTTT CASSERGGGRPQHF